The TCR beta chain under discussion was sequenced for a study of blood T cell repertoires in COVID-19. Across the study: PBMCs, B-cell-depleted T cells, or T cells provided the cDNA or gDNA that made up the material.

TCRdb's copy holds only in-frame clones and misses some; the assay was immunoSEQ multiplex PCR. The sample includes a few hundred thousand clones, 80% to 85% of them seen just once. V was pared by 4 bases and J by 8 bases, with 8 bases of the junction left unmatched. The germline gives CDR1 SGHNT, CDR2 YYREEE (reference sequence). The CDR3 runs to 13 residues. The chain carries TRBV5-4 and TRBJ1-2; 7 positions agree with TRBD1. The sequencing input was peripheral blood. The source of this sequence is a man in his sixties with acute or convalescent COVID-19. The CDR3 is CASSMGQLEGYTF. The DNA of the CDR3 is TGTGCCAGCAGCATGGGACAGCTGGAGGGCTACACCTTC.